This T cell receptor beta chain emerged from a study of blood T cell repertoires in COVID-19. About the research overall: The samples span acute and convalescent COVID-19 from the United States, Italy and Spain. T cells, B-cell-depleted T cells, or PBMCs provided the cDNA or gDNA that served as material.

With 6 bases clipped from V and 6 bases from J, the junction kept 6 bases outside the gene matches. The CDR3 extends over 14 amino acids. The germline gives CDR1 ENHRY, CDR2 SYGVKD. In the original analysis: It was from reference gene primer amplification that nucleated cell counts were estimated. The assay was immunoSEQ multiplex PCR, and TCRdb's table has in-frame clones only and misses some. The D gene and trimming were derived from the DNA, and the V and J assignments and clone size from that table. The table has roughly 150,000 clones, around 90% seen once; the top ten hold around 4.6%. This clonotype originated in a human donor in a cohort sampled during active COVID-19. The rearrangement links TRBV10-3 to TRBJ2-3; 10 nucleotides match TRBD2. The specimen sequenced was peripheral blood. This CDR3 reads CAISSGGGQDTQYF. CDR3 DNA sequence: TGTGCCATCAGCAGCGGGGGGGGGCAGGATACGCAGTATTTT.